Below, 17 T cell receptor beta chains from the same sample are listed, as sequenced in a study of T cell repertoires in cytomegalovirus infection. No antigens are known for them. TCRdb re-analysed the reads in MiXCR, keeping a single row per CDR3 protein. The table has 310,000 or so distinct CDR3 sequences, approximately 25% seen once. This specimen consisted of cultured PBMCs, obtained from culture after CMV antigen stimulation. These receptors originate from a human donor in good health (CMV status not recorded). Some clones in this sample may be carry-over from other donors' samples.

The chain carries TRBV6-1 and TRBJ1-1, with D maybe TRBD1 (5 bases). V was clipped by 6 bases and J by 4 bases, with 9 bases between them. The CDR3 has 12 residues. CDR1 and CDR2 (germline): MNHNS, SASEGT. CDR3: CASRAGSTEAFF. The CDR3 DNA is TGTGCCAGCAGGGCAGGGTCCACTGAAGCTTTCTTT.

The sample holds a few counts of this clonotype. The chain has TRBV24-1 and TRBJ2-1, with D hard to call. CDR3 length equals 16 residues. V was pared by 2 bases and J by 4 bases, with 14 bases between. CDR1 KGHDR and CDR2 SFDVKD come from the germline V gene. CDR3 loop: CATSDWSPGPYNEQFF. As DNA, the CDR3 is TGTGCCACCAGTGATTGGTCACCGGGCCCTTACAATGAGCAGTTCTTC.

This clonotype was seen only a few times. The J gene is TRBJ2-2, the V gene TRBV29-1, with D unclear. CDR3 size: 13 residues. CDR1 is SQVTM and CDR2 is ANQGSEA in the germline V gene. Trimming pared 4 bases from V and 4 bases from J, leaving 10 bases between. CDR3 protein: CSVGLVRTGELFF. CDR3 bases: TGCAGCGTTGGATTAGTACGCACCGGGGAGCTGTTTTTT.

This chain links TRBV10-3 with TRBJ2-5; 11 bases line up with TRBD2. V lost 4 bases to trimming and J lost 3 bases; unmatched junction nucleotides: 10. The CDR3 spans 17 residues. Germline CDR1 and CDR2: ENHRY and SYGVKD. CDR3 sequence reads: CAISVVLAGVEKETQYF. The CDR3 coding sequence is TGTGCCATCAGTGTAGTACTAGCGGGAGTCGAAAAAGAGACCCAGTACTTC.

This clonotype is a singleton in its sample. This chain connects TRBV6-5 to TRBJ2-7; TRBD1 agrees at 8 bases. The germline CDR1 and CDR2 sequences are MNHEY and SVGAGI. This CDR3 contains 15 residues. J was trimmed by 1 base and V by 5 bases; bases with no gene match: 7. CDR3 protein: CASSVNGQGSYEQYF. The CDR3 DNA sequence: TGTGCCAGCAGTGTCAATGGACAGGGATCCTACGAGCAGTACTTC.

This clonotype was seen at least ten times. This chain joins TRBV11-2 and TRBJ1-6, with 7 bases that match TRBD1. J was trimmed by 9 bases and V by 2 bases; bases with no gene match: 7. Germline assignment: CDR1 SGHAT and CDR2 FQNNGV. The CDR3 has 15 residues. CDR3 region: CASSLIGTDLSPLHF. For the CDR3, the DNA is TGTGCCAGCAGCTTAATTGGGACAGACCTTTCACCCCTCCACTTT.

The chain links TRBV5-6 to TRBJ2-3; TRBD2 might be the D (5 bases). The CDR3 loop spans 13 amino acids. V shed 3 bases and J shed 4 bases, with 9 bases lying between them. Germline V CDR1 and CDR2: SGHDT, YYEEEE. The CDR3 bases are TGTGCCAGCAGCTATTTCGGGGCAGATACGCAGTATTTT. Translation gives CASSYFGADTQYF.

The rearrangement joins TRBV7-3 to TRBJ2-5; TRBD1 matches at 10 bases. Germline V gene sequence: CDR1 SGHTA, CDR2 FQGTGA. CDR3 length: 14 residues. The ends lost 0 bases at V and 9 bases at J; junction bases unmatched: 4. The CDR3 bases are TGTGCCAGCAGCTTAACTGGGACAGGGGAGGCCCAGTACTTC. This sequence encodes CASSLTGTGEAQYF.

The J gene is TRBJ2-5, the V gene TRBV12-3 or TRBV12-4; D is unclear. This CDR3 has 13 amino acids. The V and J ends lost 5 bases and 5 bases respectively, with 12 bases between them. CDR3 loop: CASSPSSWETQYF. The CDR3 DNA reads TGTGCCAGCAGTCCTTCTAGTTGGGAGACCCAGTACTTC.

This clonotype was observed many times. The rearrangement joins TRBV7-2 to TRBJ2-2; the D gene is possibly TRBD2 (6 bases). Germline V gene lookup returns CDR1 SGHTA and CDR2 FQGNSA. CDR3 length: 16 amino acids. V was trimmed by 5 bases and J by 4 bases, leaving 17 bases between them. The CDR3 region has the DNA TGTGCCAGCAGCCCGCACGGGACTCCCGTCACCGGGGAGCTGTTTTTT. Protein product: CASSPHGTPVTGELFF.

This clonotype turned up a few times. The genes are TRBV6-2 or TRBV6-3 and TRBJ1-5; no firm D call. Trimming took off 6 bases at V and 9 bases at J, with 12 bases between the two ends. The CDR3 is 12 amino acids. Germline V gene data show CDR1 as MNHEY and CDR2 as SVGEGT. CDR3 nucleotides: TGTGCCAGCAGCCCGGGCTCGCGGCCCCAGCATTTT. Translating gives CASSPGSRPQHF.

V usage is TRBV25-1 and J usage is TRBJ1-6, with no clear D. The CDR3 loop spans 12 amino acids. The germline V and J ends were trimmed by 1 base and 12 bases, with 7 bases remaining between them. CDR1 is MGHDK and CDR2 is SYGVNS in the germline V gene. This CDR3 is CASSESTRPLHF. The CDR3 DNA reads TGTGCCAGCAGTGAATCGACGAGACCCCTCCACTTT.

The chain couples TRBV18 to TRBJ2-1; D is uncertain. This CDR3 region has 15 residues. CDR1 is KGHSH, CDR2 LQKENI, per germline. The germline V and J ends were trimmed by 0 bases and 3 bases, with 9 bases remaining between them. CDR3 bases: TGTGCCAGCTCACCACCGAGTCCGGGCTACAATGAGCAGTTCTTC. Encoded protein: CASSPPSPGYNEQFF.

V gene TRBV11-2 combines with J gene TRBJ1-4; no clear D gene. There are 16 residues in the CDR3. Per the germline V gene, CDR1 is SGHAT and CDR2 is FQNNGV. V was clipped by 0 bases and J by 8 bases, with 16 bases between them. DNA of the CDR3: TGTGCCAGCAGCTTAGATGATCGACGGTTTCTGGAAAAACTGTTTTTT. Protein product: CASSLDDRRFLEKLFF.

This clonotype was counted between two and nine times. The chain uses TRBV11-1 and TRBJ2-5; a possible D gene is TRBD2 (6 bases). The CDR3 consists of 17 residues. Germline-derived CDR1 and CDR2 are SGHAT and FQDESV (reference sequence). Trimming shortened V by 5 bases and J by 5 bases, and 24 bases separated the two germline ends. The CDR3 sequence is CASSRGTQKNVGETQYF. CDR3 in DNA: TGTGCCAGCAGCCGCGGGACTCAGAAAAATGTCGGGGAGACCCAGTACTTC.

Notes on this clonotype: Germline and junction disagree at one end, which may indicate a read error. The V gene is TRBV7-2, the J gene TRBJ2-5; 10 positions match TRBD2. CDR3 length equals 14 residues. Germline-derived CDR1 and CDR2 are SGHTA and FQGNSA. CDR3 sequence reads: CANSLEGSSGSLDF. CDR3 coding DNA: TGTGCCAACAGCTTAGAAGGCTCTAGCGGGAGTTTGGACTTC.

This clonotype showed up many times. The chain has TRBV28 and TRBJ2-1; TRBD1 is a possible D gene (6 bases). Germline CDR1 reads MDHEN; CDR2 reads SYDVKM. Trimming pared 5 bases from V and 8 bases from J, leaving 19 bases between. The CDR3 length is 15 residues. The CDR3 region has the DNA TGTGCCAGCAGTGTGAAAACAGGGTGGGTCGATGAGCAGTTCTTC. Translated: CASSVKTGWVDEQFF.